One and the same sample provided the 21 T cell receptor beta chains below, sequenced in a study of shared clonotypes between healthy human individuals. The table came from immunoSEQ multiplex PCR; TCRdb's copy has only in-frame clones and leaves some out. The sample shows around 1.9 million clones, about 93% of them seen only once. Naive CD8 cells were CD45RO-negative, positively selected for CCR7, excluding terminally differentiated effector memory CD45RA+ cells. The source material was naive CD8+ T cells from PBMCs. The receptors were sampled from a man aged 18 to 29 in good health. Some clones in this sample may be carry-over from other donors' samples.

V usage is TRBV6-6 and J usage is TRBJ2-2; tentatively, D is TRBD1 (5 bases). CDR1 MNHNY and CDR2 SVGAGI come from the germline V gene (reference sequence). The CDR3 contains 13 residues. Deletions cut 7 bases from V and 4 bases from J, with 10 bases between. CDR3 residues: CASIRRGTGELFF. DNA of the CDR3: TGTGCCAGCATAAGAAGGGGCACCGGGGAGCTGTTTTTT.

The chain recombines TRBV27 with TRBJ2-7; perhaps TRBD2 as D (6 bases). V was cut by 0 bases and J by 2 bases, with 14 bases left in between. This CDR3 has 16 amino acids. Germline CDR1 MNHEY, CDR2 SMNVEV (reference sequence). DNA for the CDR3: TGTGCCAGCAGTTTATCGAGGCAGGGAGGTGCCTACGAGCAGTACTTC. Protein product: CASSLSRQGGAYEQYF.

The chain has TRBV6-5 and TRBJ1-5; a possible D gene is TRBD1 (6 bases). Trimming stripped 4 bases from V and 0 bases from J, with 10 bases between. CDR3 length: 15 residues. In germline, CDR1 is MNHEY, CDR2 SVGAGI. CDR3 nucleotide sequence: TGTGCCAGCAGTTTCGACAGGTATAGCAATCAGCCCCAGCATTTT. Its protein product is CASSFDRYSNQPQHF.

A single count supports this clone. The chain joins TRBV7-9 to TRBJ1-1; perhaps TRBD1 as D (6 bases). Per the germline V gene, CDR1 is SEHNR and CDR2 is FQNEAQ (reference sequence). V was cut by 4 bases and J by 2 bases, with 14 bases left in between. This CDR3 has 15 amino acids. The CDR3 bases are TGTGCCAGCAGCTCCGGGACACTTTACAACACTGAAGCTTTCTTT. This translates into CASSSGTLYNTEAFF.

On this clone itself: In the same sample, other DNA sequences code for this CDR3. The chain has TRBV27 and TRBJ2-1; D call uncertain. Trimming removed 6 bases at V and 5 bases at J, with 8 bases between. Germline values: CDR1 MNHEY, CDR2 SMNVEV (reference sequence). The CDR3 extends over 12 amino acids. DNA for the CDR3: TGTGCCAGCAGCCCCTTGAACAATGAGCAGTTCTTC. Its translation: CASSPLNNEQFF.

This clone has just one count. CDR3 region: CASSRQGSYEQYF. The CDR3, as DNA: TGTGCCAGCAGTCGACAGGGTTCCTACGAGCAGTACTTC. The rearrangement links TRBV9 to TRBJ2-7; TRBD1 matches at 7 bases. Germline assignment: CDR1 SGDLS and CDR2 YYNGEE. Trimming cost V 5 bases and J 1 base; bases outside gene matches: 3. This CDR3 comprises 13 residues.

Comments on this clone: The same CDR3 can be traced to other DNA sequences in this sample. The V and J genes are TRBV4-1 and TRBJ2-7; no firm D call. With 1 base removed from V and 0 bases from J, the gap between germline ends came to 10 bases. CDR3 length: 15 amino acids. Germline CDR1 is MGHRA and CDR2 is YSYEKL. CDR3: CASSQGAGSSYEQYF. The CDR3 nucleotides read TGCGCCAGCAGCCAAGGGGCTGGAAGCTCCTACGAGCAGTACTTC.

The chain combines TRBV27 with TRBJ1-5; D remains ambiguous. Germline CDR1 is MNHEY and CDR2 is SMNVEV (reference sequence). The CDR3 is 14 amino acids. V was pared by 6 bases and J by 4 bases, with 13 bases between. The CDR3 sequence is CASSATGGNQPQHF. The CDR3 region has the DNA TGTGCCAGCAGCGCCACTGGAGGGAATCAGCCCCAGCATTTT.

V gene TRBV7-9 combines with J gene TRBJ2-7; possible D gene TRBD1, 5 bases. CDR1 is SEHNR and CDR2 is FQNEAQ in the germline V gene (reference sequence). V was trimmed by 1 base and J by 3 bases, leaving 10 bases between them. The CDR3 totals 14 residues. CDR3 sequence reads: CASSLGQPIYEQYF. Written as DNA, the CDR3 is TGTGCCAGCAGCTTAGGACAGCCGATCTACGAGCAGTACTTC. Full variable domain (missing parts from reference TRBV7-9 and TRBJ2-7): DTGVSQNPRHKITKRGQNVTFRCDPISEHNRLYWYRQTLGQGPEFLTYFQNEAQLEKSRLLSDRFSAERPKGSFSTLEIQRTEQGDSAMYLCASSLGQPIYEQYFGPGTRLTVT.

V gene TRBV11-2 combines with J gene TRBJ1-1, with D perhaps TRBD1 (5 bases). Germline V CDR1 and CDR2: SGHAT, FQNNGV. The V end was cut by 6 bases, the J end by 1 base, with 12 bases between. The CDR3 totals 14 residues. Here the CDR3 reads CASSYPTANTEAFF. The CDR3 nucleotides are TGTGCCAGCAGTTACCCGACAGCGAACACTGAAGCTTTCTTT.

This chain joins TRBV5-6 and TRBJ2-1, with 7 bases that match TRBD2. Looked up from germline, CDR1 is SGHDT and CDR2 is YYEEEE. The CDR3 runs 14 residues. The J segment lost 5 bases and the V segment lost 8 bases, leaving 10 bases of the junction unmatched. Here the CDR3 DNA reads TGTGCCAGTGAGTCCGGGACTACACACAATGAGCAGTTCTTC. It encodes CASESGTTHNEQFF.

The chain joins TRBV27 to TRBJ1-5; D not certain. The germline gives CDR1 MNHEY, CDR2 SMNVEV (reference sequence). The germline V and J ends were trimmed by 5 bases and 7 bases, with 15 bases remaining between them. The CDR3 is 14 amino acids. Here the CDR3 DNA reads TGTGCCAGCAGTATCCGGTCAGGCGGCCAGCCCCAGCATTTT. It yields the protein CASSIRSGGQPQHF.

This chain's CDR3 is CASSPSTVWETDTQYF. The DNA of the CDR3 is TGCGCCAGCAGCCCATCGACAGTATGGGAGACAGATACGCAGTATTTT. The chain has TRBV5-1 and TRBJ2-3; D assignment may be TRBD1 or TRBD2 (5 bases each). This CDR3 contains 16 residues. V was cut by 4 bases and J by 3 bases, with 18 bases left in between. Germline loops: CDR1 SGHRS, CDR2 YFSETQ.

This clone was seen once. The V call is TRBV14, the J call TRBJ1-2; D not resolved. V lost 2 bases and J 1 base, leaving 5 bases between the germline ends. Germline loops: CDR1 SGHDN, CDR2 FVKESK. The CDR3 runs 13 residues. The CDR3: CASSQLNNYGYTF. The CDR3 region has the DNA TGTGCCAGCAGCCAACTTAATAACTATGGCTACACCTTC.

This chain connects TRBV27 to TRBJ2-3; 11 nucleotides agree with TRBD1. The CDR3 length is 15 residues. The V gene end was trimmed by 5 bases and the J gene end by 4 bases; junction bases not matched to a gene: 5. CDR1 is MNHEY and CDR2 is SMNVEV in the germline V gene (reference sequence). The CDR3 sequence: CASSPRTGGADTQYF. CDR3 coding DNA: TGTGCCAGCAGTCCAAGGACAGGGGGCGCAGATACGCAGTATTTT.

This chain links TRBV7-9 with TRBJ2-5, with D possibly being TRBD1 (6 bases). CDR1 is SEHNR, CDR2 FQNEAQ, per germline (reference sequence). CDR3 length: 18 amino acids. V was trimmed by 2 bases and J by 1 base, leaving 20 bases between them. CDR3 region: CASSLWGSTGPLQETQYF. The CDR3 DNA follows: TGTGCCAGCAGCTTATGGGGGTCGACAGGCCCCCTCCAAGAGACCCAGTACTTC.

The CDR3 sequence: CASSLILAGVVNEQFF. CDR3 in DNA: TGCGCCAGCAGCCTGATACTAGCGGGAGTTGTGAATGAGCAGTTCTTC. The chain links TRBV5-1 to TRBJ2-1; 11 positions match TRBD2. J was trimmed by 7 bases and V by 4 bases; bases with no gene match: 10. The length of the CDR3 is 16 residues. CDR1 SGHRS and CDR2 YFSETQ come from the germline V gene. The full variable domain, rest sourced from reference TRBV5-1 and TRBJ2-1, is KAGVTQTPRYLIKTRGQQVTLSCSPISGHRSVSWYQQTPGQGLQFLFEYFSETQRNKGNFPGRFSGRQFSNSRSEMNVSTLELGDSALYLCASSLILAGVVNEQFFGPGTRLTVL.

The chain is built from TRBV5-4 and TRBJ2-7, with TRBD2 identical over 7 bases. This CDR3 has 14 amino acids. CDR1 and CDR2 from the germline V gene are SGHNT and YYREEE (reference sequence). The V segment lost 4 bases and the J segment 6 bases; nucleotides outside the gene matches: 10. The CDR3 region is CASSREREKLEQYF. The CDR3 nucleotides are TGTGCCAGCAGCAGGGAGCGGGAAAAACTCGAGCAGTACTTC.

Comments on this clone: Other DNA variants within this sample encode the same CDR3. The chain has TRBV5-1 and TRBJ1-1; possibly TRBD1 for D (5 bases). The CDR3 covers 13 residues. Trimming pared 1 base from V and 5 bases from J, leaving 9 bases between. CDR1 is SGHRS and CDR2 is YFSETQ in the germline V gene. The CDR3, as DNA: TGCGCCAGCAGCTTGAGGGGTGGAACTGAAGCTTTCTTT. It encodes CASSLRGGTEAFF.

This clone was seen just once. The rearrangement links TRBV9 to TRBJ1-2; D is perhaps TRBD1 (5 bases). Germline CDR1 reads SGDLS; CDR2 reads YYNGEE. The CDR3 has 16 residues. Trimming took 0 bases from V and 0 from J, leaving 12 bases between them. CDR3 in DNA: TGTGCCAGCAGCGTAGGGCGACAGATCACTAACTATGGCTACACCTTC. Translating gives CASSVGRQITNYGYTF.

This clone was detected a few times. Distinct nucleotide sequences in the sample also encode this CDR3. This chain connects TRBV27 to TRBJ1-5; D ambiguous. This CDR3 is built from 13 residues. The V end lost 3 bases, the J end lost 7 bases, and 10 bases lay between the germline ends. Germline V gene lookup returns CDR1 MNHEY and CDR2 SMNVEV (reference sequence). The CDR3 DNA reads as TGTGCCAGCAGTTTGGGTAGGGAGCAGCCCCAGCATTTT. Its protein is CASSLGREQPQHF.